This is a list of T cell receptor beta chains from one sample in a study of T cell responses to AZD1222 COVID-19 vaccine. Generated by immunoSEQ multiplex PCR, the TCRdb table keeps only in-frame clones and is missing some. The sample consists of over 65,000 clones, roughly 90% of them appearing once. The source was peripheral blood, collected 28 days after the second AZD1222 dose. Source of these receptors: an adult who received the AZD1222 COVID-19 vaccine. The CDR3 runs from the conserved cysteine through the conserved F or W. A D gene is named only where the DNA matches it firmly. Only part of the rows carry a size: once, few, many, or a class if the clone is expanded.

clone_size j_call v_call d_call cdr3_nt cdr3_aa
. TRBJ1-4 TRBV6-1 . TGTGCCAGCAGTGAAGAAGGGTTGGGGGAAAAACTGTTTTTT CASSEEGLGEKLFF
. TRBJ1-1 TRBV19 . TGTGCCAGTACCGAAATTATGAACACTGAAGCTTTCTTT CASTEIMNTEAFF
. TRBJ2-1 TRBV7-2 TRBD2 TGTGCCAGCAGCTTAGGGAGTCTTAGCGGGAGGGCGAACAATGAGCAGTTCTTC CASSLGSLSGRANNEQFF
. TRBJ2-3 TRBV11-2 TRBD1 TGTGCCAGCAGCTTAGAACCGGGACAGGGGTGGCTAGCGATCACAGATACGCAGTATTTT CASSLEPGQGWLAITDTQYF
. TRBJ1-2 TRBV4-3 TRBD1 TGCGCCAGCAGCCAAGGCAGGGGGGGCGCAAACTATGGCTACACCTTC CASSQGRGGANYGYTF
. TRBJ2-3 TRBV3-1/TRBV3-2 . TGTGCCAGCAGCCAAGGTGTAAGGGGACGGAGCACAGATACGCAGTATTTT CASSQGVRGRSTDTQYF
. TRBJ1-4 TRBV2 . TGTGCCAGCAGTGAGAGTGAAACTAATGAAAAACTGTTTTTT CASSESETNEKLFF
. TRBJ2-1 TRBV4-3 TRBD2 TGCGCCAGCAGCCAAGACGGGAGGAACAATGAGCAGTTCTTC CASSQDGRNNEQFF
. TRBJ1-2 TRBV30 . TGTGCCCTAAACGCGATTCGTAATAACTATGGCTACACCTTC CALNAIRNNYGYTF
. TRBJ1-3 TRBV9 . TGTGCCAGCAGCGTAGGCAGGGAGGGAAACACCATATATTTT CASSVGREGNTIYF
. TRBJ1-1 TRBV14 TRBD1 TGTGCCACAGAAGACAGGGGTCACACTGAAGCTTTCTTT CATEDRGHTEAFF
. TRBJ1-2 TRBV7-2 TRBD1 TGTGCCAGCAGCTTAGGACAGGGAGACTATGGCTACACCTTC CASSLGQGDYGYTF
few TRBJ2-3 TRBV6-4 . TGTGCCAGCAGTGAAAGGGGCGGAACAGATACGCAGTATTTT CASSERGGTDTQYF